Sequencing of this TCR beta chain was carried out in a study of identical twins. Study conclusions and caveats: Excess sharing by twins proved weaker in beta out-of-frame sequences.

CDR1 is SGDLS, CDR2 YYNGEE, per germline. The CDR3 totals 14 residues. MiXCR, applied by TCRdb to the 5' RACE reads, yields one record per CDR3 protein. The sample has over 600,000 distinct CDR3 sequences, 20% to 25% seen once. This clonotype appeared many times. Its antigen remains unknown. A junction end diverges from the germline sequence, so it may reflect a read error. The same data also contributed to another study, on T cells expressing NK-cell markers.

The sequence was collected from a woman aged 18 to 35 in good health. The chain links TRBV9 to TRBJ1-6; D unresolved. Sequenced: PBMCs. The CDR3 sequence is CASSVEPYDSPLHF. CDR3 in DNA: TGTGCCAGCAGCGTAGAGCCCTATGATTCACCCCTCCACTTT.